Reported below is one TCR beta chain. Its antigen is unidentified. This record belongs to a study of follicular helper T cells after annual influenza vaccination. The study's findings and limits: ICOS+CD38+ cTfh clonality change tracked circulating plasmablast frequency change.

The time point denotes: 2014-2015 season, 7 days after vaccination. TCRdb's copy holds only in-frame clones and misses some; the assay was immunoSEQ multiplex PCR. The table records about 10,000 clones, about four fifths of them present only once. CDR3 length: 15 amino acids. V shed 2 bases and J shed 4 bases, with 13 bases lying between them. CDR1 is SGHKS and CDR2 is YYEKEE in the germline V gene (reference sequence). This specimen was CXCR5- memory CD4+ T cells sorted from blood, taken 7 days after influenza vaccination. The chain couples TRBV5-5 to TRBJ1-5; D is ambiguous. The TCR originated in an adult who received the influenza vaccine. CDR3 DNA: TGTGCCAGCAGCTTAACCGGGGTGAATAATCAGCCCCAGCATTTT. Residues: CASSLTGVNNQPQHF.